This is a list of T cell receptor beta chains from one sample in a study of T cell repertoires in cytomegalovirus infection. MiXCR, applied by TCRdb to the reads, yields one record per CDR3 protein. The sample includes roughly 87,000 distinct CDR3 sequences, 25% to 30% of them seen just once. No antigen is known for these receptors. Specimen: CD8+ T cells from cultured PBMCs, collected from culture after CMV antigen stimulation. These receptors all come from a human donor in good health (CMV status not recorded). Some clones in this sample may be carry-over from other donors' samples. The CDR3 runs from the conserved cysteine through the conserved F or W. Each record gives: CDR3 length, V gene, D gene, J gene, clone size, CDR3 protein, CDR3 DNA. D genes are given only for firm matches. Some rows have no size entry. The others give once, few or many, or a class for an expanded clone.

length: 15; V: TRBV27; D: .; J: TRBJ1-1; size: .; CDR3: CASASGHGENTEAFF; DNA: TGTGCCAGCGCCTCGGGTCACGGGGAGAACACTGAAGCTTTCTTT
length: 15; V: TRBV28; D: .; J: TRBJ1-5; size: .; CDR3: CASRPPQGTNQPQHF; DNA: TGTGCCAGCAGGCCACCCCAGGGAACTAATCAGCCCCAGCATTTT
length: 14; V: TRBV12-3/TRBV12-4; D: .; J: TRBJ1-1; size: .; CDR3: CASSSSLQFTKAFF; DNA: TGTGCCAGCAGTTCCTCCCTCCAGTTCACTAAAGCTTTCTTT
length: 13; V: TRBV14; D: .; J: TRBJ1-1; size: few; CDR3: CASSVTGQTEAFF; DNA: TGTGCCAGCAGTGTCACAGGACAAACTGAAGCTTTCTTT
length: 16; V: TRBV19; D: .; J: TRBJ2-6; size: .; CDR3: CASSMAFSDGANVLTF; DNA: TGTGCCAGTAGTATGGCGTTCAGTGATGGGGCCAACGTCCTGACTTTC
length: 16; V: TRBV7-4; D: .; J: TRBJ1-3; size: .; CDR3: CASSASLGSLGNTLYF; DNA: TGTGCCAGCAGCGCCTCCCTCGGGTCTCTTGGAAACACCCTATATTTT
length: 21; V: TRBV14; D: .; J: TRBJ2-2; size: few; CDR3: CASSQHPMSPRNDSYTGELFF; DNA: TGTGCCAGCAGCCAACACCCCATGAGCCCTAGGAATGATTCTTACACCGGGGAGCTGTTTTTT
length: 14; V: TRBV18; D: TRBD1; J: TRBJ1-6; size: .; CDR3: CASSSTGSDSPLHF; DNA: TGTGCCAGCTCGTCGACAGGGAGCGATTCACCCCTCCACTTT
length: 14; V: TRBV20-1; D: .; J: TRBJ2-7; size: once; CDR3: CSVRDLYRAYEQYF; DNA: TGCAGTGTTAGAGATCTATACCGAGCCTACGAGCAGTACTTC
length: 17; V: TRBV12-3/TRBV12-4; D: .; J: TRBJ2-7; size: .; CDR3: CASSLALLGPAKHEQYF; DNA: TGTGCCAGCAGTTTAGCGCTATTGGGGCCTGCGAAGCACGAGCAGTACTTC
length: 14; V: TRBV19; D: .; J: TRBJ1-1; size: .; CDR3: CASSMKGDGTEAFF; DNA: TGTGCCAGTAGTATGAAAGGGGACGGCACTGAAGCTTTCTTT
length: 18; V: TRBV20-1; D: TRBD1; J: TRBJ1-5; size: .; CDR3: CSAHPPGQDLYSNQPQHF; DNA: TGCAGTGCGCATCCGCCGGGACAGGATCTATATAGCAATCAGCCCCAGCATTTT
length: 13; V: TRBV2; D: .; J: TRBJ1-1; size: few; CDR3: CASREIRNTEAFF; DNA: TGTGCCAGCAGAGAGATAAGGAACACTGAAGCTTTCTTT
length: 12; V: TRBV7-6; D: .; J: TRBJ2-7; size: .; CDR3: CASSPASYEQYF; DNA: TGTGCCAGCAGCCCTGCGTCCTACGAGCAGTACTTC
length: 15; V: TRBV6-1; D: .; J: TRBJ2-3; size: .; CDR3: CASSLPALSTDTQYF; DNA: TGTGCCAGCAGTCTTCCAGCGCTGAGCACAGATACGCAGTATTTT
length: 15; V: TRBV3-1; D: TRBD1; J: TRBJ1-1; size: many; CDR3: CASSQRDRQNTEAFF; DNA: TGTGCCAGCAGCCAAAGGGACAGGCAAAACACTGAAGCTTTCTTT
length: 14; V: TRBV9; D: .; J: TRBJ2-1; size: once; CDR3: CASSVDTSLNEQFF; DNA: TGTGCCAGCAGCGTAGACACCTCCCTGAATGAGCAGTTCTTC
length: 16; V: TRBV7-9; D: .; J: TRBJ2-2; size: .; CDR3: CASSFKDATNTGELFF; DNA: TGTGCCAGCAGCTTCAAGGACGCAACGAACACCGGGGAGCTGTTTTTT
length: 14; V: TRBV6-5; D: TRBD1; J: TRBJ2-7; size: few; CDR3: CASSYSTGVYEQYF; DNA: TGTGCCAGCAGTTACTCGACAGGGGTCTACGAGCAGTACTTC
length: 14; V: TRBV5-6; D: .; J: TRBJ1-1; size: few; CDR3: CASSRGRQNTEAFF; DNA: TGTGCCAGCAGCCGTGGACGGCAGAACACTGAAGCTTTCTTT
length: 15; V: TRBV4-1; D: .; J: TRBJ1-1; size: .; CDR3: CASSQEAGLGTEAFF; DNA: TGCGCCAGCAGCCAAGAAGCGGGACTGGGGACTGAAGCTTTCTTT
length: 14; V: TRBV20-1; D: .; J: TRBJ2-3; size: .; CDR3: CSAQRGRGGQPQYF; DNA: TGCAGTGCTCAGCGGGGCAGGGGGGGGCAGCCCCAGTATTTT
length: 15; V: TRBV7-2; D: .; J: TRBJ2-5; size: .; CDR3: CASSLGARGGETQYF; DNA: TGTGCCAGCAGCTTAGGGGCCAGGGGTGGGGAGACCCAGTACTTC
length: 15; V: TRBV28; D: .; J: TRBJ2-7; size: .; CDR3: CASSWDLNNDYEQYF; DNA: TGTGCCAGCAGTTGGGACCTAAATAATGATTACGAGCAGTACTTC
length: 14; V: TRBV7-8; D: .; J: TRBJ2-5; size: many; CDR3: CASSLAPSAETQYF; DNA: TGTGCCAGCAGCTTAGCGCCTAGCGCGGAGACCCAGTACTTC
length: 14; V: TRBV6-2/TRBV6-3; D: TRBD2; J: TRBJ2-7; size: few; CDR3: CASSYSSAGAEQYF; DNA: TGTGCCAGCAGTTACTCCTCAGCGGGGGCCGAGCAGTACTTC